This TCR beta chain was captured by sequencing in a study of OX40 agonist ivuxolimab in advanced cancers. Study summary: Patients received the agonistic anti-OX40 (CD134) antibody ivuxolimab. A history of anti-PD-1, anti-PD-L1 or anti-CTLA-4 therapy was acceptable, and approximately 41% had some.

Findings and limits, study-wide: Expanded peripheral T cells had an undetermined antigen specificity.

The germline gives CDR1 SQVTM, CDR2 ANQGSEA. V was pared by 3 bases and J by 3 bases, with 12 bases between. The CDR3 is 13 residues long. Of note for this clone: Its antigen remains unknown.

Sequencing used immunoSEQ multiplex PCR; TCRdb keeps in-frame clones, though not all of them. The data show 73,000 or so clones, 65% to 90% seen once. This TCR derives from an adult with an advanced solid tumor such as melanoma, head and neck, liver or kidney cancer. The sequences come from CD4+ or CD8+ T cells sorted from blood, collected in a trial of the OX40 agonist ivuxolimab. The rearrangement links TRBV29-1 to TRBJ2-7; tentative D call: TRBD1 (5 bases). CDR3 sequence (DNA): TGCAGCGTTGAGTCCGACAGCCACTACGAGCAGTACTTC. Its translation: CSVESDSHYEQYF.